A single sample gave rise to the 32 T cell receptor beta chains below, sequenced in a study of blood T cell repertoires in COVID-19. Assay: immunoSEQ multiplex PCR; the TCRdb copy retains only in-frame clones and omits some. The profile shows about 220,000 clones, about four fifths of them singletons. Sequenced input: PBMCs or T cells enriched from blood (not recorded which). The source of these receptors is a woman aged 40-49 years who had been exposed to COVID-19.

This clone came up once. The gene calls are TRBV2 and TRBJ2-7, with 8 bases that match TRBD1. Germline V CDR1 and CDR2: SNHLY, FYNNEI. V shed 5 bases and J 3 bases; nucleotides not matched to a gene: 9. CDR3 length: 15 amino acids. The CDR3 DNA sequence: TGTGCCAGCAGTTATAGGACAGGGATGGTCTACGAGCAGTACTTC. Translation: CASSYRTGMVYEQYF.

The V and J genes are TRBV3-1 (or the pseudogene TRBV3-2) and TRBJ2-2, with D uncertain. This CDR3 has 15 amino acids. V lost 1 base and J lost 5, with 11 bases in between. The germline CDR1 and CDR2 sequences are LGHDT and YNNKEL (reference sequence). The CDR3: CASSQASSFTGELFF. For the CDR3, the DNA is TGTGCCAGCAGCCAAGCTTCGAGTTTTACCGGGGAGCTGTTTTTT.

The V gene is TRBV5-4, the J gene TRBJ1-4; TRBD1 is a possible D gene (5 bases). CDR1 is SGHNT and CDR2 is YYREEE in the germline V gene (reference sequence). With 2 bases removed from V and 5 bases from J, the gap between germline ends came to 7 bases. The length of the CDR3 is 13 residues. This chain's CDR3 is CASSLQENEKLFF. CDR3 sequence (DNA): TGTGCCAGCAGCTTACAGGAGAATGAAAAACTGTTTTTT.

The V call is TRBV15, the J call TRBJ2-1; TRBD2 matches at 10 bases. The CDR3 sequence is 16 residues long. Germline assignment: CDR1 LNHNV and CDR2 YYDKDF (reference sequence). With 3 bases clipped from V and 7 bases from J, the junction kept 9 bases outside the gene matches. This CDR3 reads CATSSSLAGVANEQFF. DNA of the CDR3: TGTGCCACCAGCAGTTCTCTAGCGGGGGTAGCTAATGAGCAGTTCTTC.

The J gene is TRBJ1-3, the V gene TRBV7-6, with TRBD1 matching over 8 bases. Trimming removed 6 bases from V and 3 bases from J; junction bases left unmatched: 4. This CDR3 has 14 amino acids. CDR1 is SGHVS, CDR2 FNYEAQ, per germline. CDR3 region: CASSSGTGGNTIYF. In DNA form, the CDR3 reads TGTGCCAGCAGTTCTGGGACAGGTGGAAACACCATATATTTT. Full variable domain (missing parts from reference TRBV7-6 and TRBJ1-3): GAGVSQSPRYKVTKRGQDVALRCDPISGHVSLYWYRQALGQGPEFLTYFNYEAQQDKSGLPNDRFSAERPEGSISTLTIQRTEQRDSAMYRCASSSGTGGNTIYFGEGSWLTVV.

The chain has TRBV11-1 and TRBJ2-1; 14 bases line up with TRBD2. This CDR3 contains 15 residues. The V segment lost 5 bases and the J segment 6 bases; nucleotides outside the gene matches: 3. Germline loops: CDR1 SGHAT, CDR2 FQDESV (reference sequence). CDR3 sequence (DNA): TGTGCCAGCAGCGGACTAGCGGGGGGTGGCAATGAGCAGTTCTTC. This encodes CASSGLAGGGNEQFF. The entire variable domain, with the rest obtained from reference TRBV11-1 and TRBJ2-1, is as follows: EAEVAQSPRYKITEKSQAVAFWCDPISGHATLYWYRQILGQGPELLVQFQDESVVDDSQLPKDRFSAERLKGVDSTLKIQPAELGDSAMYLCASSGLAGGGNEQFFGPGTRLTVL.

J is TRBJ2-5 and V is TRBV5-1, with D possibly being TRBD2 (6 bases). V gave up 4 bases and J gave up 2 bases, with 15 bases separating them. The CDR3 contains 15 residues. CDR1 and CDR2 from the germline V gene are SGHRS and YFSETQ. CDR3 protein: CASSQGVAEQETQYF. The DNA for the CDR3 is TGCGCCAGCAGCCAAGGGGTAGCGGAACAAGAGACCCAGTACTTC.

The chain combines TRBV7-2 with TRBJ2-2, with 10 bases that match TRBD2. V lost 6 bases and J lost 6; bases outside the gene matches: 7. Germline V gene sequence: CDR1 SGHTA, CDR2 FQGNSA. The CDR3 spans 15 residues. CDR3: CASRSAGGIPGELFF. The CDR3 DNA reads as TGTGCCAGCAGATCAGCGGGGGGGATCCCCGGGGAGCTGTTTTTT. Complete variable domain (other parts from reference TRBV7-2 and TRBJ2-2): GAGVSQSPSNKVTEKGKDVELRCDPISGHTALYWYRQSLGQGLEFLIYFQGNSAPDKSGLPSDRFSAERTGGSVSTLTIQRTQQEDSAVYLCASRSAGGIPGELFFGEGSRLTVL.

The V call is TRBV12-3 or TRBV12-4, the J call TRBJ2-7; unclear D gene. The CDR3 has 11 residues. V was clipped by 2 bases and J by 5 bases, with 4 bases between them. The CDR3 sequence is CASSLSDEQYF. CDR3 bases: TGTGCCAGCAGTTTATCAGACGAGCAGTACTTC.

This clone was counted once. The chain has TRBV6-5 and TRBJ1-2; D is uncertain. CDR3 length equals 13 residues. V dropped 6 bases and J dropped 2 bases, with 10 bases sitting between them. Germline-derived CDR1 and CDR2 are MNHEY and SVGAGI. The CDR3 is CASRSGVNYGYTF. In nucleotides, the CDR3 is TGTGCCAGCAGATCGGGAGTGAACTATGGCTACACCTTC.

This CDR3 is CARRRQGNYGYTF. CDR3 nucleotide sequence: TGTGCCAGGCGCCGACAGGGAAACTATGGCTACACCTTC. V usage is TRBV13 and J usage is TRBJ1-2; 7 bases match TRBD1. The length of the CDR3 is 13 residues. Looked up from germline, CDR1 is PRHDT and CDR2 is FYEKMQ (reference sequence). Trimming removed 9 bases from V and 2 bases from J; junction bases left unmatched: 6.

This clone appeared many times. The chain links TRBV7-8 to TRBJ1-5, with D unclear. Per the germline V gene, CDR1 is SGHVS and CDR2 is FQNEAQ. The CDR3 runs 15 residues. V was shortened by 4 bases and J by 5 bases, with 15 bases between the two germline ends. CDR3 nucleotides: TGTGCCAGCAGCTCTCGGGAAGCTCGAGATCAGCCCCAGCATTTT. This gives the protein CASSSREARDQPQHF.

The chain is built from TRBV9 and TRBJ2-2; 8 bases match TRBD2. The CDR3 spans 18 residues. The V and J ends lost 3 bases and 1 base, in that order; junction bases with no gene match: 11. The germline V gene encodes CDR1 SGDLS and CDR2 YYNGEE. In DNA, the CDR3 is TGTGCCAGCAGCGGAGGGAGAGCGGGGGCCATGAACACCGGGGAGCTGTTTTTT. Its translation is CASSGGRAGAMNTGELFF. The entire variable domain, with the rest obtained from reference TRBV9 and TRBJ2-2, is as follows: DSGVTQTPKHLITATGQRVTLRCSPRSGDLSVYWYQQSLDQGLQFLIQYYNGEERAKGNILERFSAQQFPDLHSELNLSSLELGDSALYFCASSGGRAGAMNTGELFFGEGSRLTVL.

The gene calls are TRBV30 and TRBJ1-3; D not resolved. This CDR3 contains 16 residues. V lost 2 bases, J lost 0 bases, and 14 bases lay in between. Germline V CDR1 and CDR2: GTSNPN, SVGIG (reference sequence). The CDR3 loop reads CAWSQTQAISGNTIYF. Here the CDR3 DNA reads TGTGCCTGGAGTCAAACTCAGGCAATCTCTGGAAACACCATATATTTT.

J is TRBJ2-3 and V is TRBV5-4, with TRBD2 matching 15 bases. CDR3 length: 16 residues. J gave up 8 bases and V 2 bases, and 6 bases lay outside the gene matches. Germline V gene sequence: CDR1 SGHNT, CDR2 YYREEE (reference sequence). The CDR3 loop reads CASSFGLAGGEGTQYF. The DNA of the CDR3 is TGTGCCAGCAGCTTCGGACTAGCGGGGGGGGAGGGTACGCAGTATTTT. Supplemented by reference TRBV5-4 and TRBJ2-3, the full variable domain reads ETGVTQSPTHLIKTRGQQVTLRCSSQSGHNTVSWYQQALGQGPQFIFQYYREEENGRGNFPPRFSGLQFPNYSSELNVNALELDDSALYLCASSFGLAGGEGTQYFGPGTRLTVL.

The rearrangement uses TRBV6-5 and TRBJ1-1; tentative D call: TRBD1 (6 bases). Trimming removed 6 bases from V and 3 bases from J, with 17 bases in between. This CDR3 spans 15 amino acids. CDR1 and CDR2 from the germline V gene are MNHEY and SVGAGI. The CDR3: CASRSQGGGDTEAFF. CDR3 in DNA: TGTGCCAGCAGGTCGCAGGGAGGGGGGGACACTGAAGCTTTCTTT.

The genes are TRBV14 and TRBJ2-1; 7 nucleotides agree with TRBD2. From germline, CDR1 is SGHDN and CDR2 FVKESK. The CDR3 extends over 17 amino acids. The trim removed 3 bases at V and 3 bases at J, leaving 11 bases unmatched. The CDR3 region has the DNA TGTGCCAGCAGCCACTCGCCCTGGGGGGGAAACTACAATGAGCAGTTCTTC. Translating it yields CASSHSPWGGNYNEQFF.

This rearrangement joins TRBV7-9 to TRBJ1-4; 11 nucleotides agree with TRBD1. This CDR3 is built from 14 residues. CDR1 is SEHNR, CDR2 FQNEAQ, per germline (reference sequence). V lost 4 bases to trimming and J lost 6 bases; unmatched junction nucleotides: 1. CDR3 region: CASSWDRGDEKLFF. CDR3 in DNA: TGTGCCAGCAGCTGGGACAGGGGGGATGAAAAACTGTTTTTT.

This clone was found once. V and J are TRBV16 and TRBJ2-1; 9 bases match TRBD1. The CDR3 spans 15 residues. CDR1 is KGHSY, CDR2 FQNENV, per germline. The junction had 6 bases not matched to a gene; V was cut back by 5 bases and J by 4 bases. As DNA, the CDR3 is TGTGCCAGCAGCGCCTGGGACAGGGTGTACAATGAGCAGTTCTTC. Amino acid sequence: CASSAWDRVYNEQFF.

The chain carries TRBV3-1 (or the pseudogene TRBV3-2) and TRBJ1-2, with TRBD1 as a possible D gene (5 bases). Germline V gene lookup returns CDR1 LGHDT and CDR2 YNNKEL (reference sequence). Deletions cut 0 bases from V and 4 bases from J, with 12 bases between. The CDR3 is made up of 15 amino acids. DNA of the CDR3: TGTGCCAGCAGCCAAGATTTGGCAGGGTTCTATGGCTACACCTTC. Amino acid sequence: CASSQDLAGFYGYTF.

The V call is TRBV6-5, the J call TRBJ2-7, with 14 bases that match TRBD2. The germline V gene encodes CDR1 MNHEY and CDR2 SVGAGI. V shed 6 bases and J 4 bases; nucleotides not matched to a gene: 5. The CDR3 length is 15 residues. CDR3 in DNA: TGTGCCAGCAGGAGTCGACTAGCGGGGGGGTACGAGCAGTACTTC. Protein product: CASRSRLAGGYEQYF.

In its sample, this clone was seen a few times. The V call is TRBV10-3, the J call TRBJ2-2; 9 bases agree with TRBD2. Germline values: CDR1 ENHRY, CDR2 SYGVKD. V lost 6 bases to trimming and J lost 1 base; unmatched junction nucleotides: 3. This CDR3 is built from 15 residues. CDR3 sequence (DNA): TGTGCCATCAGGGGGACTAGCCAGAACACCGGGGAGCTGTTTTTT. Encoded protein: CAIRGTSQNTGELFF.

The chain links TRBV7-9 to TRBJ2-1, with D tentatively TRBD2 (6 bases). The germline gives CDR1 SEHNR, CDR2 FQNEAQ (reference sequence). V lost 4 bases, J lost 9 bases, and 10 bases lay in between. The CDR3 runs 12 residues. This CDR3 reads CASSYGTSEQFF. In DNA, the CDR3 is TGTGCCAGCAGCTACGGGACTTCTGAGCAGTTCTTC.

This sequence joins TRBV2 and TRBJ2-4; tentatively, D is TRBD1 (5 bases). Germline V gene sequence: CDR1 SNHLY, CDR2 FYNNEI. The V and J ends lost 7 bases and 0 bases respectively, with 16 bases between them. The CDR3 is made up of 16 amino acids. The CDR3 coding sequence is TGTGCCAGCACCCAAGCCGCAGGGCTAGCCAAAAACATTCAGTACTTC. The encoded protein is CASTQAAGLAKNIQYF.

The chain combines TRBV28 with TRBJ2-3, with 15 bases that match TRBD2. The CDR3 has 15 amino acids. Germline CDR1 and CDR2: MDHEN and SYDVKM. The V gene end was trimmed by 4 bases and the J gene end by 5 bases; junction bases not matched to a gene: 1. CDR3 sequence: CASSSGLAGGDTQYF. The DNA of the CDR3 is TGTGCCAGCAGTTCGGGACTAGCGGGAGGAGATACGCAGTATTTT. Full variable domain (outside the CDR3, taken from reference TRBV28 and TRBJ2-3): DVKVTQSSRYLVKRTGEKVFLECVQDMDHENMFWYRQDPGLGLRLIYFSYDVKMKEKGDIPEGYSVSREKKERFSLILESASTNQTSMYLCASSSGLAGGDTQYFGPGTRLTVL.

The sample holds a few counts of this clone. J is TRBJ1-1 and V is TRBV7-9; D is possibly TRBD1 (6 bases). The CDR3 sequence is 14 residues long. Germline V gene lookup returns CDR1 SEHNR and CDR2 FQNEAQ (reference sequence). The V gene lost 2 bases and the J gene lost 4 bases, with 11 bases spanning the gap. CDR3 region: CASSLQGTGTEAFF. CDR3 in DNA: TGTGCCAGCAGCTTACAGGGGACGGGCACTGAAGCTTTCTTT.

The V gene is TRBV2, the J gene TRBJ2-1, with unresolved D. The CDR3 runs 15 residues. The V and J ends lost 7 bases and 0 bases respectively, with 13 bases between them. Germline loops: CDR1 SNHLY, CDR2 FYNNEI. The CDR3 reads CASNPGGSSYNEQFF. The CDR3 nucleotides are TGTGCCAGCAACCCTGGCGGAAGCTCCTACAATGAGCAGTTCTTC.

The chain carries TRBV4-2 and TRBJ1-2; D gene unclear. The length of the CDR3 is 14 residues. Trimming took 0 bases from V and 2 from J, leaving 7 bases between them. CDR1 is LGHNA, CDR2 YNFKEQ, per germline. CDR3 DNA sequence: TGTGCCAGCAGCCAAGAGCCCAGGAACTATGGCTACACCTTC. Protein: CASSQEPRNYGYTF.

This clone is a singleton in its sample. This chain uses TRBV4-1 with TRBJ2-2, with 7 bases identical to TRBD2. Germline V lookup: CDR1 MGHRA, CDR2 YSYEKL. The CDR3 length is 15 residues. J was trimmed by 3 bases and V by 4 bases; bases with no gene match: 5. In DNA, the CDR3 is TGCGCCAGCAGCCCGGGGGACTATTACACCGGGGAGCTGTTTTTT. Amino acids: CASSPGDYYTGELFF.

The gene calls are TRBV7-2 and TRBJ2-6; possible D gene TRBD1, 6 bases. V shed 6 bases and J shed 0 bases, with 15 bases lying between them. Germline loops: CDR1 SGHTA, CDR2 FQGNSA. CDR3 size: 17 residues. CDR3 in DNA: TGTGCCAGCAGAATACAGGGCACCAGCTCTGGGGCCAACGTCCTGACTTTC. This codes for CASRIQGTSSGANVLTF.

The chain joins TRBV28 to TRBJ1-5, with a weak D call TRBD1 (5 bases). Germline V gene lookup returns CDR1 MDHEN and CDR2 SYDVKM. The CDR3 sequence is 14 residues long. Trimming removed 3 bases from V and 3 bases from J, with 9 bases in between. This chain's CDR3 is CASSFTRDNQPQHF. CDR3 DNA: TGTGCCAGCAGTTTCACCAGGGACAATCAGCCCCAGCATTTT.

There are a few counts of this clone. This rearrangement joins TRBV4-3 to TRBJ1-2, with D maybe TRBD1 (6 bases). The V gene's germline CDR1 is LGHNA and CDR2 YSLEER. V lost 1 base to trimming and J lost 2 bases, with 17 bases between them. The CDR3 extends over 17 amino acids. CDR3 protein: CASSQGQPGGGNYGYTF. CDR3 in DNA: TGCGCCAGCAGCCAAGGACAGCCGGGAGGGGGAAACTATGGCTACACCTTC.